The entry that follows covers one T cell receptor beta chain sequence. Its antigen remains unknown. This specimen comes from a study of OX40 agonist ivuxolimab in advanced cancers. At the level of the study: In this trial design, patients received ivuxolimab intravenously at 0.01 to 10 mg/kg every 2 weeks.

General observations from the study: At 0.1-3.0 mg/kg, partial responders had clonal expansion among the lowest observed.

Germline V gene sequence: CDR1 MDHEN, CDR2 SYDVKM. This CDR3 is 15 amino acids long. With V trimmed by 5 bases and J by 6 bases, 6 bases remained unmatched. This table comes from immunoSEQ multiplex PCR, and its TCRdb copy is limited to in-frame clones, with some not included. The sample consists of about 83,000 clones, 91% of them appearing once. The rearrangement joins TRBV28 to TRBJ2-1; TRBD2 agrees at 11 bases. The source was CD4+ or CD8+ T cells sorted from blood, collected in a trial of the OX40 agonist ivuxolimab. This receptor was identified in an adult with an advanced solid tumor such as melanoma, head and neck, liver or kidney cancer. CDR3 amino acids: CASSITSGGSNEQFF. CDR3 in DNA: TGTGCCAGCAGTATCACTAGCGGGGGATCCAATGAGCAGTTCTTC. Full variable domain (remainder filled in from reference TRBV28 and TRBJ2-1): DVKVTQSSRYLVKRTGEKVFLECVQDMDHENMFWYRQDPGLGLRLIYFSYDVKMKEKGDIPEGYSVSREKKERFSLILESASTNQTSMYLCASSITSGGSNEQFFGPGTRLTVL.